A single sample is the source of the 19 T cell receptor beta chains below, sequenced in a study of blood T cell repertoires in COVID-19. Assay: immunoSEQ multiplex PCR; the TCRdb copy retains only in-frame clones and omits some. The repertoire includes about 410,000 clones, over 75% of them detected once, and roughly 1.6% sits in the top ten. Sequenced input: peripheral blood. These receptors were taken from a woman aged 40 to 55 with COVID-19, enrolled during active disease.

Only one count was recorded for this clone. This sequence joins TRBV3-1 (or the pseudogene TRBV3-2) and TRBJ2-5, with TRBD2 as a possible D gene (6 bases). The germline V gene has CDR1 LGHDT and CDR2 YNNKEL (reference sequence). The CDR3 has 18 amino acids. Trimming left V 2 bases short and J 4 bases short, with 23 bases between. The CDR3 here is CASSQRGGGGRARETQYF. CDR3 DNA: TGTGCCAGCAGCCAACGAGGCGGTGGGGGGAGAGCGCGAGAGACCCAGTACTTC.

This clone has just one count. CDR3 sequence: CASSKYGRAGANVLTF. The CDR3 DNA reads TGTGCCAGCAGCAAATATGGCAGGGCTGGGGCCAACGTCCTGACTTTC. V is TRBV21-1 and J is TRBJ2-6; the table calls TRBD1, which could not be checked here. TRBV21-1 is a listed pseudogene. The CDR3 is 16 residues long.

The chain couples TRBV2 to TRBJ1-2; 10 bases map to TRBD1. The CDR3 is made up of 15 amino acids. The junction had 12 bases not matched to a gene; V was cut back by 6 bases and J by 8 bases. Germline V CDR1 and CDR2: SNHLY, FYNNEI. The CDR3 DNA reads TGTGCCAGCAGATTGACGGGACAGGGGAAGAGCGGCTACACCTTC. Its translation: CASRLTGQGKSGYTF.

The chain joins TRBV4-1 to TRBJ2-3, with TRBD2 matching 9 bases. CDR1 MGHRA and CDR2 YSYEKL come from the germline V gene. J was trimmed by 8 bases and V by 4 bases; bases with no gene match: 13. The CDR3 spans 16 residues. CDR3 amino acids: CASSPPASGTWGTQYF. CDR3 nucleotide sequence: TGCGCCAGCAGCCCACCGGCTAGCGGGACCTGGGGTACGCAGTATTTT.

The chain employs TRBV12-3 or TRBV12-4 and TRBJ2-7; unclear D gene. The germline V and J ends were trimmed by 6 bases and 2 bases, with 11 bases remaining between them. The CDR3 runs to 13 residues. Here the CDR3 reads CASRQETAYEQYF. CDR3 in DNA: TGTGCCAGCAGACAAGAGACTGCCTACGAGCAGTACTTC.

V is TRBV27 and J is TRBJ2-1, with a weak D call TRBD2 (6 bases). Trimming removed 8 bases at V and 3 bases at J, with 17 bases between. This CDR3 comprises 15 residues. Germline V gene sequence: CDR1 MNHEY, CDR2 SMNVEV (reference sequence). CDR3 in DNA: TGTGCCAGCCGTCCGGGGCGGGGTTTCTACAATGAGCAGTTCTTC. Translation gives CASRPGRGFYNEQFF.

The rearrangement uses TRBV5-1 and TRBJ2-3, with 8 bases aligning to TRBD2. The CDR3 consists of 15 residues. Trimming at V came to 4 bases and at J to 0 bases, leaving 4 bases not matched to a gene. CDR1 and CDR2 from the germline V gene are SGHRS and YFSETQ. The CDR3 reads CASSRSGVSTDTQYF. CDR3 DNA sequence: TGCGCCAGCAGCCGTAGCGGGGTGAGCACAGATACGCAGTATTTT. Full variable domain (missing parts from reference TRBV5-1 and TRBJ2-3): KAGVTQTPRYLIKTRGQQVTLSCSPISGHRSVSWYQQTPGQGLQFLFEYFSETQRNKGNFPGRFSGRQFSNSRSEMNVSTLELGDSALYLCASSRSGVSTDTQYFGPGTRLTVL.

In DNA, the CDR3 is TGCGCCAGCAGAGAGGGTCCAACCGCAGATACGCAGTATTTT. It codes for CASREGPTADTQYF. J is TRBJ2-3 and V is TRBV5-1, with a possible D match to TRBD2 (5 bases). The germline CDR1 and CDR2 sequences are SGHRS and YFSETQ. V dropped 5 bases and J dropped 4 bases, with 14 bases sitting between them. The length of the CDR3 is 14 residues.

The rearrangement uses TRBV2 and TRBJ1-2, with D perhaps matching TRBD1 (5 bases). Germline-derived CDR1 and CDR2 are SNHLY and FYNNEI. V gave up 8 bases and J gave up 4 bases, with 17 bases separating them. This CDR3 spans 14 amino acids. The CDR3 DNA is TGTGCCAGCGCTGGCGAGGGGACTCTCTATGGCTACACCTTC. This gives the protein CASAGEGTLYGYTF.

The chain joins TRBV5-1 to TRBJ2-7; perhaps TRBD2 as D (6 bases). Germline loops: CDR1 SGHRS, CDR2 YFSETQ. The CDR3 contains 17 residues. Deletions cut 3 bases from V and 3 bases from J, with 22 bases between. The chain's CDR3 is CASSSGLGAGRLYEQYF. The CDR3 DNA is TGCGCCAGCAGCTCAGGGTTAGGGGCTGGGAGGCTCTACGAGCAGTACTTC.

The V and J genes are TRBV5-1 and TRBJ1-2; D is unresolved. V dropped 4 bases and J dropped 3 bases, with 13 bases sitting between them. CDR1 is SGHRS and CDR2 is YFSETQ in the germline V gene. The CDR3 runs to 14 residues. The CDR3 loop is CASSLTSVDYGYTF. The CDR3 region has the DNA TGCGCCAGCAGCCTAACTTCGGTCGACTATGGCTACACCTTC.

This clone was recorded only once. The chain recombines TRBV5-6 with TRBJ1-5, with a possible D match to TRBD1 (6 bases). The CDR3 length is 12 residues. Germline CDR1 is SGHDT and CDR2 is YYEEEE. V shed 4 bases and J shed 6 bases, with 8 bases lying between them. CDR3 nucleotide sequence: TGTGCCAGCAGCATCAGGGGTCAGCCCCAGCATTTT. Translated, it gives CASSIRGQPQHF.

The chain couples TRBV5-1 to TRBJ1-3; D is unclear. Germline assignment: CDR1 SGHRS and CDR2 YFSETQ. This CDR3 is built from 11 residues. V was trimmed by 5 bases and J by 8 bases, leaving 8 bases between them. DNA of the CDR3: TGCGCCAGCAGAGGCCGGGACACCATATATTTT. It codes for CASRGRDTIYF.

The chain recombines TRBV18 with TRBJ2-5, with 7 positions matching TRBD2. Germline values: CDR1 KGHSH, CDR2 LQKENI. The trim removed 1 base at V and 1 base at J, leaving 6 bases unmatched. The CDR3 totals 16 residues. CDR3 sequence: CASSPLTGGSQETQYF. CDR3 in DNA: TGTGCCAGCTCACCACTCACGGGGGGTTCCCAAGAGACCCAGTACTTC. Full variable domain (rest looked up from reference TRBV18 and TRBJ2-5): NAGVMQNPRHLVRRRGQEARLRCSPMKGHSHVYWYRQLPEEGLKFMVYLQKENIIDESGMPKERFSAEFPKEGPSILRIQQVVRGDSAAYFCASSPLTGGSQETQYFGPGTRLLVL.

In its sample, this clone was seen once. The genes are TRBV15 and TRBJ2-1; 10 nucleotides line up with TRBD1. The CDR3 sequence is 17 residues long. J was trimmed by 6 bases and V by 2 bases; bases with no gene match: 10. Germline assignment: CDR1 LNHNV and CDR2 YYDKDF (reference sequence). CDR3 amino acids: CATSRSGRWTGGNEQFF. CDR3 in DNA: TGTGCCACCAGCAGATCTGGAAGGTGGACAGGGGGCAATGAGCAGTTCTTC.

CDR3 in DNA: TGTGCCAGTAGTATACAAGGGACAGGGGGCGTCCGGGGAGATACGCAGTATTTT. It is translated as CASSIQGTGGVRGDTQYF. The chain links TRBV19 to TRBJ2-3; TRBD1 aligns across 12 bases. V dropped 2 bases and J dropped 5; count of bases not matched to a gene: 11. The CDR3 has 18 residues. In germline, CDR1 is LNHDA, CDR2 SQIVND (reference sequence).

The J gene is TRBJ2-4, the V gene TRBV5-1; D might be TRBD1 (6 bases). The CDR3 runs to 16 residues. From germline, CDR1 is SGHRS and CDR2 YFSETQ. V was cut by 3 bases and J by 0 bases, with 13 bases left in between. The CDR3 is CASSSQTGLAKNIQYF. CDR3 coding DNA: TGCGCCAGCAGCTCCCAGACAGGTTTAGCCAAAAACATTCAGTACTTC.

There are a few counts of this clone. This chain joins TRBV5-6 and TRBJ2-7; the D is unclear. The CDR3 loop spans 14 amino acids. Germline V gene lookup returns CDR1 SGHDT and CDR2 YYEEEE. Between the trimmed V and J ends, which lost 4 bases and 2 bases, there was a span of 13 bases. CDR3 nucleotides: TGTGCCAGCAGCCCGGTAGACACCGCCTACGAGCAGTACTTC. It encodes CASSPVDTAYEQYF.

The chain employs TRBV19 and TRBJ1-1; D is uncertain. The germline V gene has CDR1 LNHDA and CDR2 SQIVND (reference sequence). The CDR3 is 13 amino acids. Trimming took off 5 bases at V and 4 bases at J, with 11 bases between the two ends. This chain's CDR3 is CASSPHTITEAFF. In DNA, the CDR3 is TGTGCCAGTAGTCCCCACACGATCACTGAAGCTTTCTTT.